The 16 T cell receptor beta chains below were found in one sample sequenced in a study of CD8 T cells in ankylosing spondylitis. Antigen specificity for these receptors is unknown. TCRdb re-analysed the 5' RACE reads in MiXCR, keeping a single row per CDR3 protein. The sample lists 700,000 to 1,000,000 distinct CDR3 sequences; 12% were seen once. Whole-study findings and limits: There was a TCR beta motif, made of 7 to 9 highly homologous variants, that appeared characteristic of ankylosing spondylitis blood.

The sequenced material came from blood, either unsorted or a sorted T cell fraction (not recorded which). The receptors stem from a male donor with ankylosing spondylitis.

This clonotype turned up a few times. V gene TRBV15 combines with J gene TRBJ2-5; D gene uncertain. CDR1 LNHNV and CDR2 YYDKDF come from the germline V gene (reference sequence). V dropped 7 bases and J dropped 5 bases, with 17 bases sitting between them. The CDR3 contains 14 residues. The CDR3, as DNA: TGTGCCACCAAGGTCGAGGCCGCGGTGGAGACCCAGTACTTC. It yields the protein CATKVEAAVETQYF. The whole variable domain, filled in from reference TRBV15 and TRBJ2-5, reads DAMVIQNPRYQVTQFGKPVTLSCSQTLNHNVMYWYQQKSSQAPKLLFHYYDKDFNNEADTPDNFQSRRPNTSFCFLDIRSPGLGDTAMYLCATKVEAAVETQYFGPGTRLLVL.

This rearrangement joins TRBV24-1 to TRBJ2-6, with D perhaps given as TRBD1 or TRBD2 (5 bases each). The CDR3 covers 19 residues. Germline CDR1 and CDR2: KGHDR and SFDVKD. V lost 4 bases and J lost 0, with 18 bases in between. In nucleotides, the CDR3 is TGTGCCACCAGTGACCCTTTATGGGGACCAAACTCTGGGGCCAACGTCCTGACTTTC. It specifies CATSDPLWGPNSGANVLTF.

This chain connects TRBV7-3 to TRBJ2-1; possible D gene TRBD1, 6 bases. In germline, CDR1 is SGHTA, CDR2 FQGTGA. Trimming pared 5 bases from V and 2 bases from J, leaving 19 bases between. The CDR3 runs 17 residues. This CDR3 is CASSPRPGGVAYNEQFF. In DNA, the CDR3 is TGTGCCAGCAGCCCCCGGCCTGGGGGCGTCGCCTACAATGAGCAGTTCTTC.

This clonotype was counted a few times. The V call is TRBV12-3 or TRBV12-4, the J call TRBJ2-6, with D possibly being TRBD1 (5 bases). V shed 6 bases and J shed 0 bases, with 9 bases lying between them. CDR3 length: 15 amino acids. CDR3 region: CASRTQGSGANVLTF. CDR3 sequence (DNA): TGTGCCAGCAGGACCCAGGGCTCTGGGGCCAACGTCCTGACTTTC.

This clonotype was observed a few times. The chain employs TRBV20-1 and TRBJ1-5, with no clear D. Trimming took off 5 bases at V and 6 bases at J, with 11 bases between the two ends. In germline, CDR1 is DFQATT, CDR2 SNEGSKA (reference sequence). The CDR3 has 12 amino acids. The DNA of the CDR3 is TGCAGTGCTGAGTATGGGAGTCAGCCCCAGCATTTT. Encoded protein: CSAEYGSQPQHF.

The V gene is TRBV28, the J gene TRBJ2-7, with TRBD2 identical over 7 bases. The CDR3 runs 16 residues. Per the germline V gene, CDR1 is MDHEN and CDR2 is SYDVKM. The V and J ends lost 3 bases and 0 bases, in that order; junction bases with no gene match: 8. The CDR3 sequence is CASSFGVAGHSYEQYF. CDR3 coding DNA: TGTGCCAGCAGTTTTGGGGTAGCGGGCCACTCCTACGAGCAGTACTTC.

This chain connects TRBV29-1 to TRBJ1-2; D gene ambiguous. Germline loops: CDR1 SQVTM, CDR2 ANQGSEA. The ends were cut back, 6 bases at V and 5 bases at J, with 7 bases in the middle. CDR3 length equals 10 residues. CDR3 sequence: CSVLEYGYTF. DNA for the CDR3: TGCAGCGTGCTGGAATATGGCTACACCTTC.

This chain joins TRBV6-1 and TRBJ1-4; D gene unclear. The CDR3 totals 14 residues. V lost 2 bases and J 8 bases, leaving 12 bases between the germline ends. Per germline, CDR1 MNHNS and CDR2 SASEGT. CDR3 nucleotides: TGTGCCAGCAGTGAAACGGCAGGTGGGGAAAAACTGTTTTTT. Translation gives CASSETAGGEKLFF.

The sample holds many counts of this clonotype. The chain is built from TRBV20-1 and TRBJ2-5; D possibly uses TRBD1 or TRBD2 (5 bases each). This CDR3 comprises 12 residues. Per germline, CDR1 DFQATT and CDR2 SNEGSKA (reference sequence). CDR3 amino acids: CRPRDGQETQYF. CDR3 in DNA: TGCAGACCCCGGGACGGTCAAGAGACCCAGTACTTC.

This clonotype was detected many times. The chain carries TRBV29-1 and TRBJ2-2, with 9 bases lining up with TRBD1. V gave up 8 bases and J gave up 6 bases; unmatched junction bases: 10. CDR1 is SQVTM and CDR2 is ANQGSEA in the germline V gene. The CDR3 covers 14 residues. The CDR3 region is CSTSGTGLSGELFF. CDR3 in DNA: TGCAGCACCTCCGGGACAGGGCTTTCCGGGGAGCTGTTTTTT.

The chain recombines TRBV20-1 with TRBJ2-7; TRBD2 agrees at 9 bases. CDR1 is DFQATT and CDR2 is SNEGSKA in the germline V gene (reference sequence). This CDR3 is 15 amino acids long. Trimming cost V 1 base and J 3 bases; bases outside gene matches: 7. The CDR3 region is CSARGPSGTYYEQYF. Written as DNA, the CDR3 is TGCAGTGCTAGAGGGCCTAGCGGGACGTACTACGAGCAGTACTTC.

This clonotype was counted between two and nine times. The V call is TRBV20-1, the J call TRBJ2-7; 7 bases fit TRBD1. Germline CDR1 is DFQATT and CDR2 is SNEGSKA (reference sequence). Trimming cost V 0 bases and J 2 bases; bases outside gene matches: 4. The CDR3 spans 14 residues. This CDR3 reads CSARDGQGAYEQYF. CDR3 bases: TGCAGTGCTAGAGATGGCCAGGGGGCCTACGAGCAGTACTTC.

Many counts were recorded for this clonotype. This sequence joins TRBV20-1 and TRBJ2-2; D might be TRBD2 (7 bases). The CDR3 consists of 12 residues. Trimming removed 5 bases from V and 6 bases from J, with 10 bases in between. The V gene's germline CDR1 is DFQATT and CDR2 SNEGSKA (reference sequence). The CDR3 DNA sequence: TGCAGTGCTCCGGGGGGCGCCGGGGAGCTGTTTTTT. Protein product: CSAPGGAGELFF.

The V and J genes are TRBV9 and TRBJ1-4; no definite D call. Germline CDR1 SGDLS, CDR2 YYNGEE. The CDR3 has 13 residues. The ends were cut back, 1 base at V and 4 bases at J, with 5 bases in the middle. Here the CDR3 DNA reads TGTGCCAGCAGCGTATCGGATAATGAAAAACTGTTTTTT. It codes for CASSVSDNEKLFF.

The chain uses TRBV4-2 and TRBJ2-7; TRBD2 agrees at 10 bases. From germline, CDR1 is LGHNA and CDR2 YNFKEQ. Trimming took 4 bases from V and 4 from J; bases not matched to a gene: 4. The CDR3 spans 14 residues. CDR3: CASSRGTSEYEQYF. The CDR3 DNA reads TGTGCCAGCAGCCGGGGGACTAGCGAATACGAGCAGTACTTC.

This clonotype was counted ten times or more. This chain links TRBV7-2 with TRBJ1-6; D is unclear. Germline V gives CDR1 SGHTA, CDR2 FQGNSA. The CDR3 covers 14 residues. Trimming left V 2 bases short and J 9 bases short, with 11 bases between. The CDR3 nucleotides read TGTGCCAGCAGCTTAAGGCAGGCAGGTTCACCCCTCCACTTT. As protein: CASSLRQAGSPLHF. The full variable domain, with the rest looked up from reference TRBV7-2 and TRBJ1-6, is GAGVSQSPSNKVTEKGKDVELRCDPISGHTALYWYRQSLGQGLEFLIYFQGNSAPDKSGLPSDRFSAERTGGSVSTLTIQRTQQEDSAVYLCASSLRQAGSPLHFGNGTRLTVT.